This TCR beta chain was recovered during a study of blood T cell repertoires in COVID-19. Study information: Sources were T cells, B-cell-depleted T cells, or PBMCs; the material itself was cDNA or gDNA.

Across about two dozen US areas, participants ranged in age from about 18 to 90 years. Categorization into cohorts depended on clinical history that participants reported. CDR1 and CDR2 (germline): LGHDT, YNNKEL (reference sequence). The CDR3 spans 15 residues. V was clipped by 1 base and J by 6 bases; unmatched bases: 2. Authors' processing steps: Reference gene primers were amplified, and this amplification served to estimate nucleated cell counts. The assay was immunoSEQ multiplex PCR, and TCRdb's table has in-frame clones only and misses some. V and J calls and clone size are as listed in that table; D and trimming were resolved from the DNA. The repertoire holds around 250,000 clones, with approximately 85% as singletons.

This TCR came from a woman aged 45-65 years who had recovered from COVID-19. The specimen was PBMCs or T cells enriched from blood (not recorded which). The V and J genes are TRBV3-1 (or the pseudogene TRBV3-2) and TRBJ2-7; TRBD2 matches at 14 bases. The CDR3 sequence: CASSQGTSGRPEQYF. The CDR3 bases are TGTGCCAGCAGCCAAGGGACTAGCGGGAGGCCCGAGCAGTACTTC.